The 19 T cell receptor beta chains below were found in one sample sequenced in a study of blood T cell repertoires in COVID-19. Assay used: immunoSEQ multiplex PCR; TCRdb lists only in-frame clones, some missing. Found here are 200,000 to 300,000 clones, roughly 83% of them singletons; the top ten hold about 9.5%. The sample consisted of peripheral blood. Source of these receptors: a woman aged 80 or older with acute or convalescent COVID-19.

The V and J genes are TRBV7-2 and TRBJ2-6; 11 bases line up with TRBD1. The CDR3 extends over 17 amino acids. J lost 13 bases, V lost 2 bases, and 13 bases had no gene match. Germline V gene sequence: CDR1 SGHTA, CDR2 FQGNSA. CDR3 in amino acids: CASSLHMGQGEIRVLTF. CDR3 coding DNA: TGTGCCAGCAGCTTACATATGGGACAGGGGGAGATCCGGGTCCTGACTTTC.

The chain uses TRBV28 and TRBJ1-5; maybe TRBD1 (6 bases). The germline V gene encodes CDR1 MDHEN and CDR2 SYDVKM. The CDR3 is 16 residues long. The V gene lost 7 bases and the J gene lost 1 base, with 17 bases spanning the gap. CDR3 residues: CASNQRTVLSNQPQHF. DNA for the CDR3: TGTGCCAGCAACCAAAGGACAGTATTAAGCAATCAGCCCCAGCATTTT.

This clone was counted once. This chain joins TRBV28 and TRBJ1-6; 7 positions agree with TRBD1. Per the germline V gene, CDR1 is MDHEN and CDR2 is SYDVKM. V trimming: 2 bases; J trimming: 5 bases; junction bases outside the gene matches: 6. The CDR3 contains 16 residues. The CDR3 DNA reads TGTGCCAGCAGTTTAACCCCCGGGACAGATAATTCACCCCTCCACTTT. As protein: CASSLTPGTDNSPLHF.

This clone was seen repeatedly, ten times or more. V usage is TRBV19 and J usage is TRBJ2-1; the match to TRBD1 covers 9 bases. This CDR3 spans 15 amino acids. With 5 bases clipped from V and 5 bases from J, the junction kept 7 bases outside the gene matches. The germline gives CDR1 LNHDA, CDR2 SQIVND (reference sequence). The CDR3 bases are TGTGCCAGTAGTTCACCGGGACAGGGACACAATGAGCAGTTCTTC. Translation: CASSSPGQGHNEQFF.

The rearrangement links TRBV9 to TRBJ1-6, with D maybe TRBD1 (5 bases). Between the trimmed V and J ends, which lost 0 bases and 2 bases, there was a span of 6 bases. Germline lookup yields CDR1 SGDLS and CDR2 YYNGEE. The CDR3 runs to 15 residues. The CDR3 DNA is TGTGCCAGCAGCGTAGGACAGACCTATAATTCACCCCTCCACTTT. Encoded protein: CASSVGQTYNSPLHF.

The rearrangement links TRBV6-6 to TRBJ1-4, with D tentatively TRBD1 (5 bases). The germline CDR1 and CDR2 sequences are MNHNY and SVGAGI (reference sequence). This CDR3 spans 16 amino acids. V lost 5 bases to trimming and J lost 0 bases, with 13 bases between them. The CDR3 bases are TGTGCCAGCAGTACCCCTCAGGGCTCAACTAATGAAAAACTGTTTTTT. Translation: CASSTPQGSTNEKLFF.

Note on this clone: The sample carries other DNA sequences with the same CDR3. This rearrangement joins TRBV3-1 (or the pseudogene TRBV3-2) to TRBJ1-5; no clear D. Germline CDR1 LGHDT, CDR2 YNNKEL (reference sequence). The CDR3 is 13 amino acids. V was cut by 4 bases and J by 2 bases, with 6 bases left in between. This chain's CDR3 is CASSLFGNQPQHF. CDR3 nucleotides: TGTGCCAGCAGCCTCTTCGGCAATCAGCCCCAGCATTTT.

DNA of the CDR3: TGTGCCAGCGCCTTGGGAGGGGTGGATCAGCCCCAGCATTTT. Protein: CASALGGVDQPQHF. The V call is TRBV2, the J call TRBJ1-5; tentatively, D is TRBD1 (5 bases). CDR1 is SNHLY and CDR2 is FYNNEI in the germline V gene. V dropped 8 bases and J dropped 5 bases, with 16 bases sitting between them. The CDR3 has 14 residues.

The chain carries TRBV28 and TRBJ2-1; D is unclear. Trimming cost V 2 bases and J 4 bases, with 3 bases left between them. The CDR3 loop spans 12 amino acids. Germline assignment: CDR1 MDHEN and CDR2 SYDVKM. The CDR3 here is CASSLVYNEQFF. CDR3 nucleotide sequence: TGTGCCAGCAGTTTAGTATACAATGAGCAGTTCTTC.

The genes are TRBV5-1 and TRBJ1-1; TRBD1 might be the D (5 bases). This CDR3 contains 15 residues. Germline CDR1 is SGHRS and CDR2 is YFSETQ. V was shortened by 4 bases and J by 1 base, with 14 bases between the two germline ends. CDR3 in amino acids: CASSPGRVGNTEAFF. The CDR3 DNA is TGCGCCAGCAGCCCAGGCAGGGTCGGGAACACTGAAGCTTTCTTT. Complete variable domain (other parts from reference TRBV5-1 and TRBJ1-1): KAGVTQTPRYLIKTRGQQVTLSCSPISGHRSVSWYQQTPGQGLQFLFEYFSETQRNKGNFPGRFSGRQFSNSRSEMNVSTLELGDSALYLCASSPGRVGNTEAFFGQGTRLTVV.

V is TRBV18 and J is TRBJ1-1; TRBD1 is a possible D gene (6 bases). This CDR3 has 13 amino acids. V was pared by 6 bases and J by 4 bases, with 12 bases between. In germline, CDR1 is KGHSH, CDR2 LQKENI. The CDR3 DNA reads as TGTGCCAGCTCCCCGCAGGGGACCACTGAAGCTTTCTTT. The encoded protein is CASSPQGTTEAFF.

This sequence joins TRBV3-1 (or the pseudogene TRBV3-2) and TRBJ1-2; TRBD1 might be the D (6 bases). This CDR3 region has 14 residues. Trimming pared 3 bases from V and 9 bases from J, leaving 17 bases between. CDR1 is LGHDT and CDR2 is YNNKEL in the germline V gene (reference sequence). The CDR3 loop reads CASSHSKGGDSYTF. The CDR3, as DNA: TGTGCCAGCAGCCACTCCAAGGGGGGGGATAGCTACACCTTC.

The genes are TRBV9 and TRBJ2-1; TRBD1 matches 9 bases. The CDR3 consists of 16 residues. Germline V gene data show CDR1 as SGDLS and CDR2 as YYNGEE. With 3 bases clipped from V and 6 bases from J, the junction kept 10 bases outside the gene matches. CDR3 nucleotides: TGTGCCAGCAGCGCCCGGTCCGGGACAGGGCCCAATGAGCAGTTCTTC. It translates to CASSARSGTGPNEQFF. Full variable domain (remainder filled in from reference TRBV9 and TRBJ2-1): DSGVTQTPKHLITATGQRVTLRCSPRSGDLSVYWYQQSLDQGLQFLIQYYNGEERAKGNILERFSAQQFPDLHSELNLSSLELGDSALYFCASSARSGTGPNEQFFGPGTRLTVL.

Points on this clone: This sample includes further DNA sequences coding for the same CDR3. The CDR3 protein is CASSLAPYQPQHF. CDR3 nucleotide sequence: TGTGCCAGCAGCTTGGCCCCGTATCAGCCCCAGCATTTT. The chain employs TRBV5-4 and TRBJ1-5; D ambiguous. The germline V and J ends were trimmed by 0 bases and 5 bases, with 6 bases remaining between them. Per the germline V gene, CDR1 is SGHNT and CDR2 is YYREEE (reference sequence). The CDR3 totals 13 residues.

This chain joins TRBV9 and TRBJ2-3; TRBD2 matches at 9 bases. Germline lookup yields CDR1 SGDLS and CDR2 YYNGEE. With 4 bases clipped from V and 5 bases from J, the junction kept 17 bases outside the gene matches. The CDR3 spans 18 residues. The CDR3 is CASSRLASGDLKVDTQYF. The CDR3 DNA follows: TGTGCCAGCAGCCGGCTGGCTAGCGGGGACCTCAAGGTAGATACGCAGTATTTT. The entire variable domain, with the rest obtained from reference TRBV9 and TRBJ2-3, is as follows: DSGVTQTPKHLITATGQRVTLRCSPRSGDLSVYWYQQSLDQGLQFLIQYYNGEERAKGNILERFSAQQFPDLHSELNLSSLELGDSALYFCASSRLASGDLKVDTQYFGPGTRLTVL.

This chain uses TRBV2 with TRBJ1-6; 10 bases fit TRBD1. The CDR3 contains 15 residues. V lost 4 bases and J lost 10; bases outside the gene matches: 7. The germline V gene has CDR1 SNHLY and CDR2 FYNNEI. The CDR3 loop is CASSGAGTGVSPLHF. CDR3 bases: TGTGCCAGCAGTGGGGCCGGGACAGGGGTGTCACCCCTCCACTTT.

The chain couples TRBV2 to TRBJ2-7, with 9 bases fitting TRBD1. The CDR3 has 13 residues. CDR1 is SNHLY and CDR2 is FYNNEI in the germline V gene. V dropped 4 bases and J dropped 10; count of bases not matched to a gene: 8. The CDR3 coding sequence is TGTGCCAGCAGTGCGGACAGGGGCGGTGTACAGTACTTC. Its translation is CASSADRGGVQYF.

The CDR3 DNA is TGTGCCAGCAGCTTGGGGCAGGCTAACTATGGCTACACCTTC. The encoded protein is CASSLGQANYGYTF. The chain links TRBV5-6 to TRBJ1-2; no firm D call. The V end was cut by 0 bases, the J end by 0 bases, with 6 bases between. The CDR3 extends over 14 amino acids. Germline CDR1 SGHDT, CDR2 YYEEEE.

The chain couples TRBV10-3 to TRBJ2-7; tentatively, D is TRBD1 (5 bases). This CDR3 is 14 amino acids long. Trimming stripped 1 base from V and 5 bases from J, with 12 bases between. Germline loops: CDR1 ENHRY, CDR2 SYGVKD. CDR3 amino acids: CAISELPGKHEQYF. CDR3 DNA: TGTGCCATCAGTGAGTTACCAGGGAAGCACGAGCAGTACTTC.